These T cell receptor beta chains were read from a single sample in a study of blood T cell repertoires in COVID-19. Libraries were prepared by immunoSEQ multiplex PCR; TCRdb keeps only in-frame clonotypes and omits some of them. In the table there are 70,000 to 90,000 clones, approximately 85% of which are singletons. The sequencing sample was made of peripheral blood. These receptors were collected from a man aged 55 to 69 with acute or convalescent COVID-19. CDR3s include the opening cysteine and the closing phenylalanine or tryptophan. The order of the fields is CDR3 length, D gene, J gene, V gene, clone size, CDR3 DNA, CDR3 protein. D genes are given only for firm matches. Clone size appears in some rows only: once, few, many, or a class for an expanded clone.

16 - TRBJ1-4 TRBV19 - TGTGCCAGTAGTAATGAGGCGGGAGCTACTAATGAAAAACTGTTTTTT CASSNEAGATNEKLFF
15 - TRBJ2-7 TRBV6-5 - TGTGCCAGCAGTTACTCAAGCAGGGCTCCCTACGAGCAGTACTTC CASSYSSRAPYEQYF
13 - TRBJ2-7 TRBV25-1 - TGTGCCAGCATGAGAAGGGGCTCCTACGAGCAGTACTTC CASMRRGSYEQYF
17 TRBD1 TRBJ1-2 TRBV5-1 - TGCGCCAGCAGCTTGCAAGGGACAGGGGGCTCAAACTATGGCTACACCTTC CASSLQGTGGSNYGYTF
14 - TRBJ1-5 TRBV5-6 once TGTGCCAGCAGCTCCCCCAGGGGCAATCAGCCCCAGCATTTT CASSSPRGNQPQHF
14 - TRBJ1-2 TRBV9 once TGTGCCAGCGGTGGTGGGCCGACCCACTATGGCTACACCTTC CASGGGPTHYGYTF
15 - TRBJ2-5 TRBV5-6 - TGTGCCAGCAGCTCGTTCGGGAGAGCGGAAGAGACCCAGTACTTC CASSSFGRAEETQYF
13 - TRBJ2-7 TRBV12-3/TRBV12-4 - TGTGCCAGCAGTGAATCGAGTACCTACGAGCAGTACTTC CASSESSTYEQYF
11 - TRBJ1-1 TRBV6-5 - TGTGCCAGCACTCGGACATCTGAAGCTTTCTTT CASTRTSEAFF
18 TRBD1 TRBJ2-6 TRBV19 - TGTGCCAGTAGCCCAACAGGGGGCGGACGTTCTGGGGCCAACGTCCTGACTTTC CASSPTGGGRSGANVLTF
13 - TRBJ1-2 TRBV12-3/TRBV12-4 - TGTGCCAGCACCCAAGGGGGGGCCTATGGCTACACCTTC CASTQGGAYGYTF
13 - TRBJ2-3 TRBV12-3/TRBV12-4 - TGTGCCAGCAGACTAGACGGCACAGATACGCAGTATTTT CASRLDGTDTQYF
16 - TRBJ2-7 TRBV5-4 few TGTGCCAGCAGCTTGACACAGGGACCCGTCTCCTACGAGCAGTACTTC CASSLTQGPVSYEQYF
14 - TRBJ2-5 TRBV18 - TGTGCCAGCTCACCACCTCCACTACAAGAGACCCAGTACTTC CASSPPPLQETQYF
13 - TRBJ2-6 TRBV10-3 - TGTGCCGTCCAAGCCCCTGGGGCCAACGTCCTGACTTTC CAVQAPGANVLTF
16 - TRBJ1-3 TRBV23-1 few TGCGCCAGCGGCCGGGGGGCCCGCGACTCTGGAAACACCATATATTTT CASGRGARDSGNTIYF
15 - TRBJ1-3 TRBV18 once TGTGCCAGCTCACCTGGAGGTAACTCTGGAAACACCATATATTTT CASSPGGNSGNTIYF
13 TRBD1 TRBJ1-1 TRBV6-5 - TGTGCCAGCAGCGAGACAGGGATCACTGAAGCTTTCTTT CASSETGITEAFF
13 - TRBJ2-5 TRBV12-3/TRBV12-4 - TGTGCCAGCAGTTTCCGGGGGTCGGAGACCCAGTACTTC CASSFRGSETQYF
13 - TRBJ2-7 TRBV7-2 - TGTGCCAGCAGCTCAGTAGGGGGGGGCGAGCAGTACTTC CASSSVGGGEQYF
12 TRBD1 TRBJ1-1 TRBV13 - TGTGCCAGCAGCCGACAGGGAACTGAAGCTTTCTTT CASSRQGTEAFF
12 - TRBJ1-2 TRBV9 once TGTGCCAGCAGCTCGGACACCTATGGCTACACCTTC CASSSDTYGYTF